This T cell receptor (beta chain) was found in a study of blood T cell repertoires in COVID-19 (dated by TCRdb to 2020 to 2022). About the study as a whole: The collaborator samples originated in the United States, Italy and Spain and spanned the acute and convalescent phases of COVID-19. The repertoires were made available in a free public database intended to serve as a resource for research on the immune response to SARS-CoV-2. The material from the prospective study consisted of cDNA or gDNA derived from T cells, B-cell-depleted T cells, or PBMCs. The dataset comprised deeply sampled blood TCRbeta repertoires from subjects exposed to, actively infected with, or recovered from COVID-19. Sample metadata almost always included a de-identified subject ID, COVID-19 status, age in years and sex. Where HLA class I and class II types were available, the types were taken from metadata supplied by the sample provider, not from assay-based typing. The samples were drawn from two sources: the first 160 participants of the ongoing ImmuneRACE study, and 1,254 subjects contributed by 6 global collaborators.

CDR1 and CDR2, looked up from the germline V gene, are MNHEY and SVGAGI. The CDR3 numbers 16 residues from cysteine through phenylalanine. Only CDR3 DNA remains: 48 bases, in frame from the first base. V is trimmed back by 2 bases and J by 6 bases, and the junction contains 13 bases that no gene match accounts for. What the study reported, not specific to this receptor: Clinical and demographic metadata were provided uncurated, with the amount varying by source and participant.

Whole blood was collected in K2EDTA tubes by collaborating institutions according to the institutions' own protocols. Collaborator samples were shipped for TCRbeta analysis as frozen whole blood, isolated PBMCs, or DNA extracted from either sample type. The immunoSEQ Assay, a bias-controlled multiplex PCR, was used to amplify TCRbeta CDR3 regions from genomic DNA. Per the authors' processing: The number of nucleated cells in each sample was estimated by amplification of reference gene primers within the assay. Sequence reads were collapsed and filtered to measure the absolute abundance of every unique TCRbeta CDR3 rearrangement. For each sample, productive Simpson clonality was calculated by taking the square root of Simpson's diversity index across productive rearrangements. Imported from immuneACCESS, the table was reduced by TCRdb to in-frame sequences with V and J called. These copies leave out some clones; in studies compared against another copy, an unresolved V gene accounts for under half, and the cause of the remainder is not known. Clonal size and the V and J genes are those of that table, whereas D and trimming came from the DNA. The sample table holds 90,000 to 120,000 clones, of which 88% were seen once. The ten largest clones add up to roughly 2.5% of the sample.

This clone was counted a single time. Its cognate antigen has yet to be identified. Base qualities are missing; no much larger clone stands one base away. The clonotype was recovered from a human donor in a cohort sampled during active COVID-19. Sequenced sample: peripheral blood. Here the chain combines TRBV6-5 and TRBJ2-7; 7 nucleotides in the junction match TRBD1. The CDR3 in this case is CASSYQPQGRKSEQYF. The nucleotide sequence reads as follows: TGTGCCAGCAGTTACCAACCACAGGGGCGCAAGAGCGAGCAGTACTTC.